A single sample is the source of the 18 T cell receptor beta chains below, sequenced in a study of response to subunit inactivated influenza vaccine. TCRdb called the RT-PCR reads again in MiXCR, with one record for every CDR3 protein. The data hold roughly 170,000 distinct CDR3 sequences, with around 9% observed a single time. Here the sequenced sample was non-naive T cells sorted from PBMCs, taken on the day of vaccination. Every receptor here comes from a man between 50 and 59 years old who received an inactivated influenza vaccine.

The J gene is TRBJ2-7, the V gene TRBV20-1; 8 nucleotides align to TRBD2. Per germline, CDR1 DFQATT and CDR2 SNEGSKA (reference sequence). The ends lost 3 bases at V and 4 bases at J; junction bases unmatched: 5. The CDR3 extends over 13 amino acids. CDR3 in DNA: TGCAGTGCTAGGGAGACTAGCGATTACGAGCAGTACTTC. Translating it yields CSARETSDYEQYF.

The table lists this clonotype with many counts. The chain is built from TRBV20-1 and TRBJ2-3; TRBD2 aligns across 7 bases. V lost 5 bases and J lost 3; bases outside the gene matches: 14. Germline V lookup: CDR1 DFQATT, CDR2 SNEGSKA (reference sequence). The CDR3 contains 16 residues. The CDR3 here is CSAPGLGVRLTDTQYF. CDR3 bases: TGCAGTGCTCCTGGACTAGGTGTTAGGTTGACAGATACGCAGTATTTT.

This clonotype was observed a handful of times. The CDR3, as DNA: TGTGCCAGCAGGCCCGGGTCACAAGAGACCCAGTACTTC. Translation gives CASRPGSQETQYF. V and J are TRBV27 and TRBJ2-5; D not resolved. The CDR3 has 13 residues. The V end lost 6 bases, the J end lost 2 bases, and 10 bases lay between the germline ends. CDR1 is MNHEY, CDR2 SMNVEV, per germline (reference sequence).

This clonotype has only a few counts. The chain couples TRBV15 to TRBJ2-1; perhaps TRBD1 as D (6 bases). This CDR3 is 15 amino acids long. Germline assignment: CDR1 LNHNV and CDR2 YYDKDF (reference sequence). Trimming left V 2 bases short and J 6 bases short, with 14 bases between. CDR3 in amino acids: CATSRQRQGSNEQFF. The CDR3 DNA is TGTGCCACCAGCAGACAGAGGCAGGGGTCCAATGAGCAGTTCTTC.

V is TRBV5-4 and J is TRBJ2-7; 7 bases map to TRBD2. V lost 7 bases, J lost 4 bases, and 14 bases stayed unmatched. This CDR3 comprises 15 residues. The germline CDR1 and CDR2 sequences are SGHNT and YYREEE (reference sequence). The CDR3 region is CASGSGGLETYEQYF. In DNA, the CDR3 is TGTGCCAGCGGTTCCGGGGGGTTGGAAACTTACGAGCAGTACTTC.

This chain joins TRBV6-1 and TRBJ2-1; a weak D match, TRBD2 (6 bases). This CDR3 is 12 amino acids long. Between the trimmed V and J ends, which lost 3 bases and 16 bases, there was a span of 16 bases. Germline CDR1 reads MNHNS; CDR2 reads SASEGT. The CDR3 DNA is TGTGCCAGCAGTGATTGGGGACTGAGTCTCTTCTTC. Translation gives CASSDWGLSLFF.

About this clonotype: One end of the junction varies from germline; a read error may be responsible. The chain combines TRBV20-1 with TRBJ2-3; 10 positions match TRBD2. The germline V gene encodes CDR1 DFQATT and CDR2 SNEGSKA (reference sequence). The CDR3 length is 16 residues. The chain's CDR3 is CCARSNSGRRGDTQYF. CDR3 DNA: TGCTGTGCTAGGAGTAATAGCGGGAGGCGGGGAGATACGCAGTATTTT.

The rearrangement joins TRBV6-2 or TRBV6-3 to TRBJ2-7, with D perhaps matching TRBD1 (5 bases). The V end lost 10 bases, the J end lost 3 bases, and 16 bases lay between the germline ends. Per germline, CDR1 MNHEY and CDR2 SVGEGT. The CDR3 is made up of 13 amino acids. The chain's CDR3 is CATKSTGIYEQYF. DNA for the CDR3: TGTGCCACCAAAAGCACAGGAATCTACGAGCAGTACTTC.

The rearrangement uses TRBV19 and TRBJ1-6, with 10 positions matching TRBD1. The CDR3 totals 14 residues. V lost 6 bases, J lost 7 bases, and 3 bases stayed unmatched. Germline assignment: CDR1 LNHDA and CDR2 SQIVND (reference sequence). CDR3 in amino acids: CASRGQGYNSPLHF. The CDR3 coding sequence is TGTGCCAGTAGGGGACAGGGGTACAATTCACCCCTCCACTTT.

CDR3 protein: CASKATGISYEQYF. CDR3 bases: TGTGCCAGCAAAGCGACCGGGATCTCCTACGAGCAGTACTTC. This chain connects TRBV6-1 to TRBJ2-7; TRBD2 is a possible D gene (5 bases). V lost 7 bases and J lost 0, with 13 bases in between. The CDR3 has 14 residues. CDR1 is MNHNS, CDR2 SASEGT, per germline.

The chain links TRBV20-1 to TRBJ2-3; the D gene is possibly TRBD1 (7 bases). Germline lookup yields CDR1 DFQATT and CDR2 SNEGSKA (reference sequence). Deletions cut 2 bases from V and 14 bases from J, with 32 bases between. This CDR3 comprises 17 residues. Here the CDR3 reads CSARHMVRQGRGGPGYF. The CDR3 nucleotides are TGCAGTGCTAGACATATGGTGAGACAGGGCCGTGGGGGGCCCGGGTATTTT.

The rearrangement uses TRBV20-1 and TRBJ2-1; TRBD1 might be the D (6 bases). The CDR3 totals 12 residues. The V gene's germline CDR1 is DFQATT and CDR2 SNEGSKA (reference sequence). The V and J ends lost 6 bases and 8 bases respectively, with 14 bases between them. In DNA form, the CDR3 reads TGCAGTGCACCTGGGACAATCGATGAGCAGTTCTTC. This encodes CSAPGTIDEQFF.

The table lists this clonotype with a few counts. The chain has TRBV19 and TRBJ2-1, with no clear D. Germline assignment: CDR1 LNHDA and CDR2 SQIVND (reference sequence). Trimming removed 1 base from V and 5 bases from J, with 6 bases in between. The CDR3 is made up of 13 amino acids. The CDR3 protein is CASSIVGDNEQFF. The CDR3 nucleotides read TGTGCCAGTAGTATAGTCGGTGACAATGAGCAGTTCTTC.

This clonotype was detected many times. The chain joins TRBV7-8 to TRBJ2-1; D is uncertain. V was cut by 5 bases and J by 0 bases, with 17 bases left in between. The germline V gene encodes CDR1 SGHVS and CDR2 FQNEAQ. CDR3 length equals 17 residues. This chain's CDR3 is CASSQTSDAPSYNEQFF. For the CDR3, the DNA is TGTGCCAGCAGCCAAACCTCGGACGCCCCCTCCTACAATGAGCAGTTCTTC.

A note on this clonotype: One end of the junction is discordant with germline, which a read error may explain. The chain combines TRBV2 with TRBJ2-1; 10 bases are shared with TRBD1. Per germline, CDR1 SNHLY and CDR2 FYNNEI. The CDR3 consists of 19 residues. The chain's CDR3 is CACSLGSVGGRTGGNEQFF. The CDR3 nucleotides are TGTGCCTGCAGTTTAGGTTCAGTTGGCGGTCGGACAGGGGGCAATGAGCAGTTCTTC.

This clonotype was detected many times. The V call is TRBV7-9, the J call TRBJ1-2; D gene unclear. Deletions cut 0 bases from V and 8 bases from J, with 10 bases between. This CDR3 is 13 amino acids long. Germline CDR1 and CDR2: SEHNR and FQNEAQ (reference sequence). CDR3 loop: CASSLAWGGGYTF. The CDR3 DNA reads TGTGCCAGCAGCTTAGCATGGGGTGGCGGCTACACCTTC.

The rearrangement joins TRBV5-1 to TRBJ2-7, with TRBD2 matching over 9 bases. The length of the CDR3 is 15 residues. Losses at the gene ends were 1 base for V and 6 bases for J; bases not matched to a gene: 8. Germline loops: CDR1 SGHRS, CDR2 YFSETQ. CDR3 bases: TGCGCCAGCAGCTTGAAGGCGGGGGGGTCTTTCGAGCAGTACTTC. Its translation: CASSLKAGGSFEQYF. Filled out from reference TRBV5-1 and TRBJ2-7, the complete variable domain reads KAGVTQTPRYLIKTRGQQVTLSCSPISGHRSVSWYQQTPGQGLQFLFEYFSETQRNKGNFPGRFSGRQFSNSRSEMNVSTLELGDSALYLCASSLKAGGSFEQYFGPGTRLTVT.

In its sample, this clonotype was seen many times. The chain carries TRBV7-8 and TRBJ2-1, with 8 positions matching TRBD2. J lost 2 bases, V lost 4 bases, and 4 bases had no gene match. The CDR3 runs 15 residues. CDR1 and CDR2 (germline): SGHVS, FQNEAQ. The CDR3 here is CASSSRSGAYNEQFF. CDR3 DNA sequence: TGTGCCAGCAGCTCTCGTAGCGGGGCCTACAATGAGCAGTTCTTC.